This passage covers 2 T cell receptor beta chains from one sample sequenced in a study of identical twins. Via MiXCR, TCRdb re-called the 5' RACE reads, giving one row per CDR3 protein. This repertoire shows some 690,000 distinct CDR3 sequences, about 20% found once; its top ten account for approximately 4.5%. The same data also went into a second study, on T cells expressing NK-cell markers.

The sample taken for sequencing was PBMCs. Every receptor here comes from a woman between 18 and 30 years old in good health.

The sample holds a few counts of this clonotype. The rearrangement joins TRBV20-1 to TRBJ2-3, with D perhaps TRBD2 (6 bases). Germline V CDR1 and CDR2: DFQATT, SNEGSKA (reference sequence). Trimming took 2 bases from V and 6 from J, leaving 9 bases between them. The CDR3 is 12 residues long. In nucleotides, the CDR3 is TGCAGTGCTAGAACGGGGGAGGATACGCAGTATTTT. It codes for CSARTGEDTQYF.

This clonotype was observed a handful of times. CDR3 amino acids: CAISGRAPGLAGIFSYEQYF. CDR3 coding DNA: TGTGCCATCAGTGGAAGGGCCCCGGGACTAGCGGGTATATTTTCCTACGAGCAGTACTTC. The rearrangement uses TRBV10-3 and TRBJ2-7; TRBD2 agrees at 12 bases. CDR3 length: 20 amino acids. The junction had 17 bases not matched to a gene; V was cut back by 4 bases and J by 1 base. Germline CDR1 and CDR2: ENHRY and SYGVKD.